This TCR beta chain was recorded in a study of blood T cell repertoires in COVID-19. Study as a whole: Researchers got acute and convalescent COVID-19 samples from the United States, Italy and Spain.

Between the trimmed V and J ends, which lost 3 bases and 2 bases, there was a span of 15 bases. The germline CDR1 and CDR2 sequences are MGHRA and YSYEKL. The CDR3 sequence is 16 residues long. Sequencing was performed with immunoSEQ multiplex PCR; in TCRdb, only in-frame clones are kept and a portion is missing. The table records around 620,000 clones, about 90% of them present only once. The genes are TRBV4-1 and TRBJ2-3, with D perhaps matching TRBD1 (6 bases). The receptor comes from a woman aged 18-29 years with acute or convalescent COVID-19. Sequencing was done on a sample of peripheral blood. The CDR3 loop reads CASSQNYRESTDTQYF. The DNA of the CDR3 is TGCGCCAGCAGCCAGAACTACAGGGAGTCCACAGATACGCAGTATTTT.